These 18 T cell receptor beta chains originate from one sample sequenced in a study of cytomegalovirus exposure and HLA in healthy donors. With 60 Vbeta and 13 Jbeta primers, the PCR was carried out. Assay used: immunoSEQ multiplex PCR; TCRdb lists only in-frame clones, some missing. Found here are approximately 190,000 clones, around 84% of them singletons; the top ten hold around 1.7%. Sequenced input: PBMCs. The receptor set was obtained from a woman aged 18-29 years in good health and CMV-seronegative.

The chain recombines TRBV4-3 with TRBJ2-7; possible D gene TRBD2, 6 bases. The CDR3 has 15 amino acids. The germline gives CDR1 LGHNA, CDR2 YSLEER. V was shortened by 1 base and J by 5 bases, with 15 bases between the two germline ends. The CDR3 reads CASSQVGGRSNEQYF. The CDR3 region has the DNA TGCGCCAGCAGCCAAGTCGGGGGAAGATCTAACGAGCAGTACTTC.

The chain joins TRBV28 to TRBJ1-6, with 8 bases aligning to TRBD1. The ends lost 0 bases at V and 9 bases at J; junction bases unmatched: 10. CDR1 MDHEN and CDR2 SYDVKM come from the germline V gene. The CDR3 has 17 residues. CDR3 in DNA: TGTGCCAGCAGTTTATGGGGGACAGGACAGGCCCTTTCACCCCTCCACTTT. It translates to CASSLWGTGQALSPLHF.

This chain joins TRBV6-1 and TRBJ2-7; D might be TRBD2 (6 bases). The V gene's germline CDR1 is MNHNS and CDR2 SASEGT. The CDR3 loop spans 15 amino acids. The V end was cut by 6 bases, the J end by 2 bases, with 17 bases between. The CDR3 here is CASRSGPVGPYEQYV. The CDR3 nucleotides read TGTGCCAGCAGGAGCGGGCCAGTCGGGCCCTACGAGCAGTACGTC.

J is TRBJ2-2 and V is TRBV5-1, with 11 bases fitting TRBD2. The CDR3 consists of 17 residues. Germline V gives CDR1 SGHRS, CDR2 YFSETQ. Trimming removed 0 bases from V and 4 bases from J; junction bases left unmatched: 5. CDR3 nucleotides: TGCGCCAGCAGCTTGGCTCCTAGCGGGAGGTCCACCGGGGAGCTGTTTTTT. Amino acids: CASSLAPSGRSTGELFF.

V usage is TRBV7-2 and J usage is TRBJ2-1; 7 bases match TRBD1. The CDR3 length is 15 residues. Germline CDR1 SGHTA, CDR2 FQGNSA. V dropped 3 bases and J dropped 4; count of bases not matched to a gene: 6. The CDR3 spells CASSFRQGVYNEQFF. Here the CDR3 DNA reads TGTGCCAGCAGCTTCCGGCAGGGGGTATACAATGAGCAGTTCTTC.

In DNA, the CDR3 is TGTGCCAGCAGTTTAGTCAGCGCGACGAACACCGGGGAGCTGTTTTTT. Encoded protein: CASSLVSATNTGELFF. The rearrangement joins TRBV28 to TRBJ2-2; D is unclear. This CDR3 contains 16 residues. Per germline, CDR1 MDHEN and CDR2 SYDVKM. Trimming cost V 2 bases and J 0 bases, with 10 bases left between them. Supplemented by reference TRBV28 and TRBJ2-2, the full variable domain reads DVKVTQSSRYLVKRTGEKVFLECVQDMDHENMFWYRQDPGLGLRLIYFSYDVKMKEKGDIPEGYSVSREKKERFSLILESASTNQTSMYLCASSLVSATNTGELFFGEGSRLTVL.

This CDR3 reads CASSLGQTNTGELFF. The CDR3 DNA reads TGTGCCAGCAGCCTGGGACAGACGAACACCGGGGAGCTGTTTTTT. The V and J genes are TRBV5-6 and TRBJ2-2; 7 bases line up with TRBD1. J lost 0 bases, V lost 4 bases, and 3 bases had no gene match. The CDR3 contains 15 residues. Germline loops: CDR1 SGHDT, CDR2 YYEEEE.

The V gene is TRBV6-1, the J gene TRBJ1-4; a possible D gene is TRBD1 (6 bases). The CDR3 extends over 15 amino acids. V was clipped by 2 bases and J by 8 bases, with 15 bases between them. CDR1 and CDR2 from the germline V gene are MNHNS and SASEGT. The CDR3 bases are TGTGCCAGCAGTGAACAGGGGCTTTTTGGCGAAAAACTGTTTTTT. Its translation: CASSEQGLFGEKLFF.

This chain links TRBV9 with TRBJ1-2, with 8 bases matching TRBD1. Germline V gives CDR1 SGDLS, CDR2 YYNGEE. The length of the CDR3 is 15 residues. After removal of 4 bases from V and 7 bases from J, the junction contained 12 bases not matched to a gene. The CDR3 bases are TGTGCCAGCAGCAACCCCAGGGGGCCACCGCGTGGCTACACCTTC. This gives the protein CASSNPRGPPRGYTF.

As for this clone: The sample contains more than one DNA sequence encoding this CDR3. This chain links TRBV19 with TRBJ2-4; 7 bases align to TRBD1. Germline CDR1 reads LNHDA; CDR2 reads SQIVND (reference sequence). Trimming cost V 6 bases and J 1 base; bases outside gene matches: 6. The CDR3 is 15 amino acids. Here the CDR3 DNA reads TGTGCCAGTAGAGACAGGGAGCTTGCCAAAAACATTCAGTACTTC. Translating it yields CASRDRELAKNIQYF.

V gene TRBV6-6 combines with J gene TRBJ2-3; TRBD1 matches at 8 bases. J was trimmed by 4 bases and V by 3 bases; bases with no gene match: 6. The V gene's germline CDR1 is MNHNY and CDR2 SVGAGI (reference sequence). The CDR3 has 15 residues. In nucleotides, the CDR3 is TGTGCCAGCAGTTATCAGGGGGCGCGTTCAGATACGCAGTATTTT. Translating gives CASSYQGARSDTQYF.

V and J are TRBV5-4 and TRBJ1-4, with 7 nucleotides matching TRBD1. Germline CDR1 and CDR2: SGHNT and YYREEE (reference sequence). V lost 0 bases, J lost 10 bases, and 15 bases stayed unmatched. The CDR3 runs to 17 residues. DNA for the CDR3: TGTGCCAGCAGCTTGGGGCCCTCTGACAGGGTCGAAGGAAAACTGTTTTTT. Protein: CASSLGPSDRVEGKLFF.

The rearrangement joins TRBV4-3 to TRBJ2-1; 9 bases agree with TRBD1. The CDR3 runs 16 residues. Per the germline V gene, CDR1 is LGHNA and CDR2 is YSLEER. J was trimmed by 6 bases and V by 3 bases; bases with no gene match: 9. Here the CDR3 DNA reads TGCGCCAGCAGCCAGGACGGGACAGGGCTGAGCAATGAGCAGTTCTTC. As protein: CASSQDGTGLSNEQFF.

This clone occurred once. This chain joins TRBV4-3 and TRBJ2-2; 8 bases map to TRBD1. The CDR3 loop spans 17 amino acids. V lost 0 bases and J lost 4; bases outside the gene matches: 7. Germline CDR1 reads LGHNA; CDR2 reads YSLEER. The CDR3: CASSQDRTGTSTGELFF. The CDR3 nucleotides read TGCGCCAGCAGCCAAGACAGGACAGGGACAAGCACCGGGGAGCTGTTTTTT.

The chain links TRBV14 to TRBJ1-1; tentative D call: TRBD1 (5 bases). Trimming took off 0 bases at V and 5 bases at J, with 13 bases between the two ends. Germline CDR1 and CDR2: SGHDN and FVKESK. This CDR3 region has 15 residues. The CDR3 coding sequence is TGTGCCAGCAGCCAAGATATAGCAGGGCGGACTGAAGCTTTCTTT. Translation gives CASSQDIAGRTEAFF.

The chain combines TRBV28 with TRBJ1-2, with TRBD1 as a possible D gene (5 bases). The CDR3 loop spans 15 amino acids. V was cut by 1 base and J by 9 bases, with 18 bases left in between. Germline assignment: CDR1 MDHEN and CDR2 SYDVKM. The CDR3 is CASSLFGGPHGSYTF. The CDR3 DNA reads TGTGCCAGCAGTTTATTCGGGGGTCCCCACGGGAGCTACACCTTC.

This clone has a handful of counts. V usage is TRBV27 and J usage is TRBJ1-1; D is unresolved. The germline V gene has CDR1 MNHEY and CDR2 SMNVEV (reference sequence). The ends were cut back, 2 bases at V and 1 base at J, with 5 bases in the middle. CDR3 length: 13 amino acids. As DNA, the CDR3 is TGTGCCAGCAGTTTAACAGCGAACACTGAAGCTTTCTTT. It specifies CASSLTANTEAFF.

The CDR3 region is CAWSVLRNQETQYF. CDR3 coding DNA: TGTGCCTGGAGTGTTCTGCGCAACCAAGAGACCCAGTACTTC. This rearrangement joins TRBV30 to TRBJ2-5; no clear D. The CDR3 is 14 amino acids. V dropped 0 bases and J dropped 0 bases, with 8 bases sitting between them. CDR1 and CDR2 (germline): GTSNPN, SVGIG (reference sequence). The whole variable domain, remainder taken from reference TRBV30 and TRBJ2-5, is SQTIHQWPATLVQPVGSPLSLECTVEGTSNPNLYWYRQAAGRGLQLLFYSVGIGQISSEVPQNLSASRPQDRQFILSSKKLLLSDSGFYLCAWSVLRNQETQYFGPGTRLLVL.